Here is one TCR beta chain with its context. This sample was taken from a study of shared clonotypes between healthy human individuals. CDR1 SGHNT and CDR2 YYREEE come from the germline V gene (reference sequence). The V and J ends lost 4 bases and 6 bases, in that order; junction bases with no gene match: 5. This CDR3 is built from 16 residues. Only Caucasian adults living in Nashville, Tennessee served as donors. Naive CD45RA+ and memory CD45RA-negative subsets were split from CD4+ cells. Across several immunoSEQ plates, the genomic DNA of each subset was split evenly. Clones were read by immunoSEQ multiplex PCR, and TCRdb kept only the in-frame ones, dropping some. The data contain around 700,000 clones, about two thirds of them seen just once; the ten biggest clones take up 1.5% to 2%.

The chain uses TRBV5-4 and TRBJ2-3, with TRBD2 matching 16 bases. The TCR comes from a young woman in good health. The specimen was memory CD4+ T cells sorted from blood. Subset denoted: CD45RA-negative fraction. CDR3 sequence reads: CASSAPGLAGGDTQYF. The DNA of the CDR3 is TGTGCCAGCAGCGCCCCGGGACTAGCGGGAGGGGATACGCAGTATTTT.